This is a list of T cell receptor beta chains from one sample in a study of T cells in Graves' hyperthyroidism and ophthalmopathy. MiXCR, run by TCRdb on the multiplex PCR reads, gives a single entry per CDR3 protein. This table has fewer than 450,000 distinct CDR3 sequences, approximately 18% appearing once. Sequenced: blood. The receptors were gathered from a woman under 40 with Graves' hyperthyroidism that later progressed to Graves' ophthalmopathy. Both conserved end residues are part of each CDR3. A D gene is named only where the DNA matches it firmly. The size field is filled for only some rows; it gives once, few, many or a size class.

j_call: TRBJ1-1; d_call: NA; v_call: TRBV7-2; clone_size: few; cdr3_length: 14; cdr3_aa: CASSWRTAFTEAFF; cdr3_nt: TGTGCCAGCAGCTGGCGGACAGCTTTCACTGAAGCTTTCTTT
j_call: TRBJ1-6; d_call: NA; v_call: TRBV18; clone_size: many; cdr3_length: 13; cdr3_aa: CASSPDVEGPLHF; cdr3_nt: TGTGCCAGCTCACCAGACGTCGAGGGACCCCTCCACTTT
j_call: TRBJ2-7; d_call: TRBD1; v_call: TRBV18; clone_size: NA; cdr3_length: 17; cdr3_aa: CASSRGGQGNLEVEQYF; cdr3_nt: TGTGCCAGCTCACGTGGGGGACAGGGAAACCTGGAGGTCGAGCAGTACTTC
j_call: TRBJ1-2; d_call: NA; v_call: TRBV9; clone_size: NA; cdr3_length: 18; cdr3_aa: CASSPSPGTTQEPNGYTF; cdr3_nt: TGTGCCAGCAGCCCCTCTCCCGGGACAACACAGGAACCCAATGGCTACACCTTC
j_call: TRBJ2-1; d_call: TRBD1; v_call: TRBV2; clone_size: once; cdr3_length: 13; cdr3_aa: CASTRDSGNEQFF; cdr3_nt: TGTGCCAGCACCCGGGACAGCGGAAATGAGCAGTTCTTC
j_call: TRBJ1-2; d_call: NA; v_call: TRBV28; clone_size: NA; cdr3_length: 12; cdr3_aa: CASSFQDYGYTF; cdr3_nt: TGTGCCAGCAGTTTCCAGGACTATGGCTACACCTTC
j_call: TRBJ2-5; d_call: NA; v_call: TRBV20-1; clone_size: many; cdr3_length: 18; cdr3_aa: CSARRPNPGQASQETQYF; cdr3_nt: TGCAGTGCTAGGAGGCCCAATCCGGGACAAGCCAGCCAAGAGACCCAGTACTTC
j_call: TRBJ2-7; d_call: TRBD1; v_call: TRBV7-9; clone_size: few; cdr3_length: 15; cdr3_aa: CASSPRTGNPYEQYF; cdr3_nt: TGTGCCAGCAGCCCGAGGACAGGGAACCCCTACGAGCAGTACTTC
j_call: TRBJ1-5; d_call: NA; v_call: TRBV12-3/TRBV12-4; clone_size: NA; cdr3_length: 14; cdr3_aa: CASKQGTSNQPQHF; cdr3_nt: TGTGCCAGCAAACAGGGTACCAGCAATCAGCCCCAGCATTTT
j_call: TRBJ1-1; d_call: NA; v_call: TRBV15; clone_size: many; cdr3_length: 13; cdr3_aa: CTTSRTDPTEAFF; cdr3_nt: TGTACCACCAGCAGGACAGATCCCACTGAAGCTTTCTTT
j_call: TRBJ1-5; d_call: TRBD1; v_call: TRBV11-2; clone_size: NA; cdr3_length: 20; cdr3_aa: CASSLVESLGQGESNQPQHF; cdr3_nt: TGTGCCAGCAGCTTAGTTGAGAGTTTGGGACAGGGAGAAAGCAATCAGCCCCAGCATTTT
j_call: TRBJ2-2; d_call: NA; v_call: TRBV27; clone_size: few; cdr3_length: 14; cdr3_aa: CASSSNTGSGELFF; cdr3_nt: TGTGCCAGCAGTTCAAATACAGGGTCCGGGGAGCTGTTTTTT
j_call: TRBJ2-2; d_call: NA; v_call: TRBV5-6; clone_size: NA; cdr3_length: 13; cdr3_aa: CASSFLRTGELFF; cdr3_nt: TGTGCCAGCAGCTTCTTAAGGACCGGGGAGCTGTTTTTT
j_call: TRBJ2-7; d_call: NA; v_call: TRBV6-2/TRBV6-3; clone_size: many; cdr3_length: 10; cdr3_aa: CASGLYEQYF; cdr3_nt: TGTGCCAGCGGCCTCTACGAGCAGTACTTC
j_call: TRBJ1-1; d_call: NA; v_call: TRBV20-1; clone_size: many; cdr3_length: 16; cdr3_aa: CSARDRAGVSNTEAFF; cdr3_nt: TGCAGTGCTAGAGATCGGGCAGGGGTCTCGAACACTGAAGCTTTCTTT
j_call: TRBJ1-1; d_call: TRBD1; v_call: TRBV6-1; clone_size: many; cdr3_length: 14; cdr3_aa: CASIHGTGWTEAFF; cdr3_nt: TGTGCCAGCATTCACGGGACAGGCTGGACTGAAGCTTTCTTT
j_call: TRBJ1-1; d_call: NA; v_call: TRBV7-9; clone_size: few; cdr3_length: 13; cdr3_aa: CASSFGPEAEAFF; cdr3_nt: TGTGCCAGCAGCTTTGGCCCGGAGGCTGAAGCTTTCTTT
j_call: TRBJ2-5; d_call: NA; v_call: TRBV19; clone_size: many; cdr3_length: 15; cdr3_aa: CASSMGKGFTETQYF; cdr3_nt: TGTGCCAGTAGTATGGGGAAGGGTTTTACAGAGACCCAGTACTTC
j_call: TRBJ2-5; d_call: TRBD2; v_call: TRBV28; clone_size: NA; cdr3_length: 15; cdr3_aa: CASSLLGSSGETQYF; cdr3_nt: TGTGCCAGCAGTTTATTAGGGTCTAGCGGGGAGACCCAGTACTTC
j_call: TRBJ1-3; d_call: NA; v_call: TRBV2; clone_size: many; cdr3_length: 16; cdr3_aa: CASSVGRGRRGNTIYF; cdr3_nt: TGTGCCAGCAGTGTGGGCAGGGGTCGAAGAGGAAACACCATATATTTT
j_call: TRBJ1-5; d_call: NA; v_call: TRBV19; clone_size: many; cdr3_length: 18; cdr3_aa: CASSIESRNPDPNQPQHF; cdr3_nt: TGTGCCAGTAGTATAGAGTCTCGAAACCCGGATCCCAATCAGCCCCAGCATTTT
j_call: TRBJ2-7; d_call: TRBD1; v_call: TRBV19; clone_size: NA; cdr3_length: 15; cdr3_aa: CASSRSGTETYEQYF; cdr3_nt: TGTGCCAGTAGTAGAAGTGGGACAGAAACCTACGAGCAGTACTTC
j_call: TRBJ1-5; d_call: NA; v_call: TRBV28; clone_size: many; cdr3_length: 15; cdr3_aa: CASGGTLGSNQPQHF; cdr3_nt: TGTGCCAGCGGGGGGACCCTCGGGAGCAATCAGCCCCAGCATTTT
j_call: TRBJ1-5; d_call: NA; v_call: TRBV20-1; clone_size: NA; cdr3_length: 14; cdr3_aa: CSARRGHGNQPQHF; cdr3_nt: TGCAGTGCTAGACGGGGGCACGGCAATCAGCCCCAGCATTTT
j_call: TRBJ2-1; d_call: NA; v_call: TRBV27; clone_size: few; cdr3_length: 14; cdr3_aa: CASSLGVSYNEQFF; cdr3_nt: TGTGCCAGCAGCCTAGGGGTCTCCTACAATGAGCAGTTCTTC